The subject of this entry is one T cell receptor (beta chain). Its specificity is not known. PCR was performed using 60 Vbeta and 13 Jbeta primers. TCRdb keeps only in-frame clones here, not all; method: immunoSEQ multiplex PCR. The repertoire holds 150,000 to 200,000 clones, with less than 85% as singletons. This sample was taken from a study of cytomegalovirus exposure and HLA in healthy donors. This CDR3 contains 13 residues. Germline CDR1 and CDR2: SNHLY and FYNNEI. V was clipped by 10 bases and J by 1 base; unmatched bases: 5. Study conclusions and caveats: One later analysis reportedly identified an Asian-associated ancestry cluster that showed fewer N-insertions than the roughly 640-donor mean.

This receptor was identified in a girl between 5 and 17 years old in good health and CMV-seropositive. The chain is built from TRBV2 and TRBJ1-1; TRBD1 matches at 8 bases. The sequenced sample was PBMCs. The DNA of the CDR3 is TGTGCCATCGAGACAGGGGAGAACACTGAAGCTTTCTTT. Translating gives CAIETGENTEAFF.